The 28 T cell receptor beta chains below were found in one sample sequenced in a study of blood T cells in healthy people across ages (dated by TCRdb to 2013 to 2016). Library method: 5' RACE. Sequencing took place on an Illumina HiSeq 2500. A second roughly 7 to 12 cycle PCR used a sample-barcoded 5' primer and a J-beta primer mix. TCRdb cleaned the public reads at Q25 with fastp, built clones with MiXCR and kept in-frame beta chains. One record per CDR3 amino acid sequence lists the most common genes and DNA. The sample table lists about 630,000 distinct CDR3 sequences, around 20% of them with a count of one. The top ten constitute about 3.6% of the sample. The source material was blood. The receptors were sampled from a man between 65 and 79 years old in good health.

This clonotype turned up a few times. The chain couples TRBV4-1 to TRBJ2-1; D might be TRBD2 (5 bases). The V and J ends lost 0 bases and 6 bases respectively, with 18 bases between them. This CDR3 is built from 17 residues. CDR1 is MGHRA, CDR2 YSYEKL, per germline. The CDR3 region is CASSQDRDLATLNEQFF. Here the CDR3 DNA reads TGCGCCAGCAGCCAAGATCGGGATTTAGCAACCCTCAATGAGCAGTTCTTC.

Concerning this clonotype itself: Mismatch with germline at one junction end may stem from a read error. The gene calls are TRBV10-3 and TRBJ2-6; D possibly uses TRBD1 or TRBD2 (5 bases each). This CDR3 has 14 residues. From germline, CDR1 is ENHRY and CDR2 SYGVKD. The CDR3 sequence is CAISDPHGADVLTF. The CDR3 nucleotides read TGTGCCATCAGTGACCCACACGGGGCCGACGTCCTGACTTTC.

This clonotype was seen repeatedly, ten times or more. The rearrangement links TRBV20-1 to TRBJ2-3; 7 bases fit TRBD2. This CDR3 is 13 amino acids long. CDR1 DFQATT and CDR2 SNEGSKA come from the germline V gene (reference sequence). J was trimmed by 2 bases and V by 5 bases; bases with no gene match: 4. The CDR3 DNA reads as TGCAGTGCTCGAGCGGGAAACACAGATACGCAGTATTTT. As protein: CSARAGNTDTQYF.

The genes are TRBV7-2 and TRBJ1-2, with 7 nucleotides matching TRBD1. Germline CDR1 SGHTA, CDR2 FQGNSA. This CDR3 has 18 residues. Trimming removed 1 base from V and 4 bases from J; junction bases left unmatched: 15. CDR3 sequence reads: CASSLEGQIPHYSYGYTF. The DNA of the CDR3 is TGTGCCAGCAGCTTAGAGGGACAGATACCACATTATAGCTATGGCTACACCTTC.

V is TRBV12-3 or TRBV12-4 and J is TRBJ2-5; no firm D call. Trimming removed 3 bases from V and 0 bases from J, with 5 bases in between. This CDR3 is built from 13 residues. This CDR3 reads CASSFYYQETQYF. The CDR3 region has the DNA TGTGCCAGCAGTTTCTACTACCAAGAGACCCAGTACTTC.

The chain joins TRBV2 to TRBJ2-5; D unresolved. The J call may be mistaken, given a closer DNA end match to TRBJ2-7. This CDR3 is built from 12 residues. Germline assignment: CDR1 SNHLY and CDR2 FYNNEI. CDR3: CASSRTRYEQYF. The DNA for the CDR3 is TGTGCCAGCAGCCGTACTCGCTACGAGCAGTACTTC.

The genes are TRBV20-1 and TRBJ2-5; no firm D call. This CDR3 comprises 13 residues. The V end was cut by 3 bases, the J end by 5 bases, with 13 bases between. CDR1 and CDR2 (germline): DFQATT, SNEGSKA (reference sequence). The CDR3 sequence: CSARARSRETQYF. CDR3 sequence (DNA): TGCAGTGCTAGGGCACGCAGTCGCGAGACCCAGTACTTC.

Written as DNA, the CDR3 is TGTGCCAGCATTCGGACAGGGGGTGGGACTGAAGCTTTCTTT. Protein product: CASIRTGGGTEAFF. The rearrangement links TRBV7-9 to TRBJ1-1; 10 nucleotides line up with TRBD1. This CDR3 is built from 14 residues. V gave up 7 bases and J gave up 5 bases; unmatched junction bases: 7. From germline, CDR1 is SEHNR and CDR2 FQNEAQ (reference sequence).

A few counts support this clonotype. The chain joins TRBV28 to TRBJ2-7; no firm D call. Germline-derived CDR1 and CDR2 are MDHEN and SYDVKM. V gave up 1 base and J gave up 0 bases, with 7 bases separating them. This CDR3 contains 14 residues. CDR3 sequence (DNA): TGTGCCAGCAGTTTATCAACCTTCTCCTACGAGCAGTACTTC. This encodes CASSLSTFSYEQYF.

This clonotype was found a few times. The V gene is TRBV10-2, the J gene TRBJ2-2, with 9 positions matching TRBD2. V was clipped by 2 bases and J by 6 bases; unmatched bases: 10. Germline CDR1 reads WSHSY; CDR2 reads SAAADI. The CDR3 spans 17 residues. The CDR3 reads CASSELSGRFGPGELFF. For the CDR3, the DNA is TGCGCCAGCAGTGAGCTTAGCGGGAGATTTGGGCCCGGGGAGCTGTTTTTT.

About this clonotype itself: At one end the junction does not follow the germline gene, possibly because of a read error. V and J are TRBV7-2 and TRBJ2-7, with 9 nucleotides matching TRBD2. Germline V gives CDR1 SGHTA, CDR2 FQGNSA. The CDR3 extends over 13 amino acids. CDR3 sequence (DNA): TGTGCCAGCAGCTTAGGATGGACTAGCGAGCAGTATTTC. Translated, it gives CASSLGWTSEQYF.

The chain uses TRBV9 and TRBJ2-5; tentatively, D is TRBD1 (5 bases). Judging by the DNA end, TRBJ2-7 fits better; the J call may be wrong. The CDR3 runs to 17 residues. Per the germline V gene, CDR1 is SGDLS and CDR2 is YYNGEE. DNA of the CDR3: TGTGCCAGCAGCCCCTCGGGCAGGGTAGGTAAACAGGACGAGCAGTACTTC. Residues: CASSPSGRVGKQDEQYF.

In this sample, this clonotype turned up a few times. This chain uses TRBV5-1 with TRBJ2-1; the D gene is possibly TRBD1 (6 bases). The CDR3 covers 14 residues. Germline CDR1 SGHRS, CDR2 YFSETQ. Trimming took off 3 bases at V and 5 bases at J, with 12 bases between the two ends. The chain's CDR3 is CASSSDSPHNEQFF. The CDR3 nucleotides are TGCGCCAGCAGCTCGGACAGTCCCCACAATGAGCAGTTCTTC.

The rearrangement uses TRBV18 and TRBJ2-1; D remains unclear. The J call could be wrong; TRBJ2-5 is a better fit for the DNA end. This CDR3 contains 15 residues. Germline loops: CDR1 KGHSH, CDR2 LQKENI. This chain's CDR3 is CASSPPGGIQETQYF. As DNA, the CDR3 is TGTGCCAGCTCACCACCCGGCGGAATCCAAGAGACCCAGTACTTC.

The gene calls are TRBV2 and TRBJ2-5; D remains ambiguous. V lost 4 bases to trimming and J lost 2 bases, with 5 bases between them. Germline assignment: CDR1 SNHLY and CDR2 FYNNEI. This CDR3 has 12 amino acids. CDR3 in amino acids: CASSVEQETQYF. In DNA, the CDR3 is TGTGCCAGCAGTGTCGAACAAGAGACCCAGTACTTC.

Comment on this clonotype: An end of the junction does not agree with germline; a read error may underlie this. The genes are TRBV7-9 and TRBJ2-1; 8 bases map to TRBD2. Germline V CDR1 and CDR2: SEHNR, FQNEAQ (reference sequence). CDR3 length equals 14 residues. The CDR3 nucleotides read TGTGCCAGCAGCTTAGCGCAATCCGGGACTAGAGAATACTTC. Its protein is CASSLAQSGTREYF.

V is TRBV12-3 or TRBV12-4 and J is TRBJ2-2, with 14 positions matching TRBD2. The ends lost 6 bases at V and 5 bases at J; junction bases unmatched: 8. CDR3 length equals 17 residues. CDR3 amino acids: CASSWGLAGDGTGELFF. In DNA, the CDR3 is TGTGCCAGCAGCTGGGGACTAGCGGGAGACGGGACCGGGGAGCTGTTTTTT.

The chain employs TRBV21-1 and TRBJ2-5; the DNA was not compared with TRBD2, the D call given in the table. The better agreement between TRBJ2-7 and the DNA end casts doubt on the J call. TRBV21-1 is termed a pseudogene. There are 16 residues in the CDR3. DNA for the CDR3: TGTGCCAGCAGCAAAGGCGGGGGGACAGCGGCTTACGAGCAGTACTTC. It is translated as CASSKGGGTAAYEQYF.

J is TRBJ2-1 and V is TRBV18; 7 bases are a match to TRBD1. The assigned J gene may be wrong: the sequence end matches TRBJ2-7 better. Looked up from germline, CDR1 is KGHSH and CDR2 is LQKENI. The CDR3 has 14 residues. The CDR3 loop is CASSLTGSAYEQYF. The CDR3, as DNA: TGTGCCAGCTCGCTGACAGGGTCAGCCTACGAGCAGTACTTC.

There are a few counts of this clonotype. V and J are TRBV15 and TRBJ2-7; 7 positions match TRBD1. Trimming took 0 bases from V and 3 from J; bases not matched to a gene: 5. The CDR3 has 15 amino acids. Germline V gives CDR1 LNHNV, CDR2 YYDKDF (reference sequence). The chain's CDR3 is CATSREKGAYYEQYF. The CDR3 region has the DNA TGTGCCACCAGCAGAGAGAAGGGGGCTTACTACGAGCAGTACTTC. The whole variable domain, filled in from reference TRBV15 and TRBJ2-7, reads DAMVIQNPRYQVTQFGKPVTLSCSQTLNHNVMYWYQQKSSQAPKLLFHYYDKDFNNEADTPDNFQSRRPNTSFCFLDIRSPGLGDTAMYLCATSREKGAYYEQYFGPGTRLTVT.

This clonotype was seen a handful of times. This rearrangement joins TRBV7-2 to TRBJ2-7; D gene uncertain. CDR1 is SGHTA and CDR2 is FQGNSA in the germline V gene. This CDR3 region has 11 residues. Trimming pared 2 bases from V and 5 bases from J, leaving 4 bases between. The CDR3 loop is CASSLHNEQYF. The CDR3 DNA reads TGTGCCAGCAGCTTACATAACGAGCAGTACTTC.

On this clonotype: No conserved phenylalanine or tryptophan ends this CDR3, so it is likely a read error. This sequence joins TRBV29-1 and TRBJ2-5, with D possibly matching TRBD1 (6 bases). The germline gives CDR1 SQVTM, CDR2 ANQGSEA. This CDR3 has 12 amino acids. V lost 2 bases to trimming and J lost 9 bases, with 13 bases between them. CDR3: CSVETGHQAQYL. The CDR3 bases are TGCAGCGTTGAAACGGGACATCAGGCCCAGTACCTC.

This clonotype occurred once. The V call is TRBV5-1, the J call TRBJ2-1; 7 nucleotides align to TRBD2. The CDR3 has 17 amino acids. With 1 base clipped from V and 1 base from J, the junction kept 8 bases outside the gene matches. The germline V gene has CDR1 SGHRS and CDR2 YFSETQ. The CDR3 nucleotides read TGCGCCAGCAGCTTGTTGCCGCGGGAGACATCCTACAATGAGCAGTTCTTC. Its protein is CASSLLPRETSYNEQFF.

The chain is built from TRBV5-1 and TRBJ2-5, with TRBD2 matching 11 bases. The CDR3 has 17 amino acids. Trimming cost V 0 bases and J 1 base; bases outside gene matches: 5. Germline V gene sequence: CDR1 SGHRS, CDR2 YFSETQ. This chain's CDR3 is CASSLVGTSGVQETQYF. CDR3 sequence (DNA): TGCGCCAGCAGCTTGGTTGGGACTAGCGGAGTCCAAGAGACCCAGTACTTC.

In this sample, this clonotype turned up many times. The V and J genes are TRBV7-2 and TRBJ1-4, with 9 positions matching TRBD1. V lost 4 bases to trimming and J lost 5 bases; unmatched junction nucleotides: 5. CDR1 is SGHTA, CDR2 FQGNSA, per germline. The CDR3 is made up of 15 amino acids. The CDR3 sequence is CASSSGQGRNEKLFF. CDR3 sequence (DNA): TGTGCCAGCAGCTCGGGACAGGGCCGAAATGAAAAACTGTTTTTT. The variable domain in full, with the rest retrieved from reference TRBV7-2 and TRBJ1-4, is GAGVSQSPSNKVTEKGKDVELRCDPISGHTALYWYRQSLGQGLEFLIYFQGNSAPDKSGLPSDRFSAERTGGSVSTLTIQRTQQEDSAVYLCASSSGQGRNEKLFFGSGTQLSVL.

V usage is TRBV28 and J usage is TRBJ1-1; D is ambiguous. Germline CDR1 is MDHEN and CDR2 is SYDVKM. V lost 1 base, J lost 11 bases, and 11 bases lay in between. The CDR3 extends over 12 amino acids. The CDR3 region has the DNA TGTGCCAGCAGTTTATTCACCGTCGGTGCTTTCTTT. Amino acid sequence: CASSLFTVGAFF.

This clonotype came up a few times. The chain couples TRBV7-2 to TRBJ1-5; tentative D call: TRBD1 (5 bases). There are 15 residues in the CDR3. V lost 3 bases to trimming and J lost 6 bases, with 15 bases between them. Germline V lookup: CDR1 SGHTA, CDR2 FQGNSA. The CDR3 protein is CASSFPSGDGQPQHF. CDR3 DNA sequence: TGTGCCAGCAGCTTCCCCTCGGGGGACGGTCAGCCCCAGCATTTT.

The CDR3 loop is CASSQDWEGTEAFF. The CDR3 DNA follows: TGCGCCAGCAGCCAAGATTGGGAAGGCACTGAAGCTTTCTTT. V usage is TRBV4-3 and J usage is TRBJ1-1; D is ambiguous. Looked up from germline, CDR1 is LGHNA and CDR2 is YSLEER. Trimming pared 0 bases from V and 4 bases from J, leaving 9 bases between. The CDR3 sequence is 14 residues long.